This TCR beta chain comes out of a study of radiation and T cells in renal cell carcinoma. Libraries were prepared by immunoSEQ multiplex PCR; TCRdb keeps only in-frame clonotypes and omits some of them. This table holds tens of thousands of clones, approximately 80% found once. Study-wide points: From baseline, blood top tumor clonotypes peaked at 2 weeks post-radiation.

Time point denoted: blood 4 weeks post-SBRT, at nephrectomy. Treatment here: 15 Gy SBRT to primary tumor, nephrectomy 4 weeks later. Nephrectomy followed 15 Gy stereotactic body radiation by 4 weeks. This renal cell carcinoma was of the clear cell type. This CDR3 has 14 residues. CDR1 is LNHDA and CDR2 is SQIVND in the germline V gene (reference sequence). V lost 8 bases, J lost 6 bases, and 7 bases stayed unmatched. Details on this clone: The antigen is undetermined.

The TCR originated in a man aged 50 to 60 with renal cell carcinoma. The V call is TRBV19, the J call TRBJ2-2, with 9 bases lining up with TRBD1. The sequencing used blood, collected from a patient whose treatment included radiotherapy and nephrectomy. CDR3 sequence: CASFGQGFAGELFF. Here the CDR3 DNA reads TGTGCCAGTTTTGGACAGGGGTTTGCCGGGGAGCTGTTTTTT.